This is a list of T cell receptor beta chains from one sample in a study of blood T cell repertoires in COVID-19. Only in-frame clones appear in the TCRdb table, and some are missing; sequencing was by immunoSEQ multiplex PCR. The table shows under 200,000 clones, with over 65% occurring only once. The sequencing input was peripheral blood. The receptors were sampled from an elderly woman with acute or convalescent COVID-19. Each CDR3 is given with its conserved first and last residue. A row's size may be missing; if present it is once, few, many or a size class.

>TRBV10-3|TRBJ1-1|.
CATRGAADTEAFF
>TRBV19|TRBJ1-5|few
CASTEEVNQPQHF
>TRBV30|TRBJ1-3|.
CAWTRGAVGNTIYF
>TRBV7-2|TRBJ2-5|.
CASSPVSGRGETQYF
>TRBV4-2|TRBJ2-5|once
CASSPTPGLETQYF
>TRBV5-1|TRBJ1-2|.
CASSLGSGGFGYTF
>TRBV7-2|TRBJ2-1|.
CASSLAPTTSGRGQFF
>TRBV29-1|TRBJ1-2|.
CSVEDGRTGVDGYTF
>TRBV5-6|TRBJ2-7|.
CASSLFSLPYEQYF
>TRBV9|TRBJ1-1|.
CASSVGGQGPEAFF
>TRBV30|TRBJ2-5|.
CAWGQGFQETQYF
>TRBV6-4|TRBJ2-2|.
CASSESGVAGELFF
>TRBV12-3/TRBV12-4|TRBJ1-2|.
CASSVNSYGYTF
>TRBV10-1|TRBJ1-1|.
CASSFGTGAGAFF
>TRBV4-1|TRBJ1-1|.
CASSQDLDRGPNTEAFF
>TRBV27|TRBJ2-7|.
CASRFRTSGSYEQYF
>TRBV27|TRBJ1-1|.
CASSSDRGAMNTEAFF
>TRBV4-2|TRBJ1-2|few
CASSQQIQGVIYGYTF
>TRBV3-1/TRBV3-2|TRBJ2-1|.
CASSLRDRGTDEQFF
>TRBV9|TRBJ1-4|.
CASNRNTGGTNEKLFF
>TRBV11-3|TRBJ2-5|once
CASSLTGLETQYF
>TRBV6-5|TRBJ2-3|.
CASSYSSRTSGDTQYF
>TRBV19|TRBJ2-1|.
CASSIVLQNNEQFF
>TRBV15|TRBJ1-4|.
CATSRGQGAGSNEKLFF
>TRBV4-2|TRBJ1-6|.
CASSQVTQGAYGSPLHF
>TRBV29-1|TRBJ2-3|.
CSVEAEYTDTQYF
>TRBV7-8|TRBJ1-6|.
CASSLSRGTLSSYNSPLHF